This T cell receptor beta chain is drawn from a study of shared T cell receptors in the human thymus. This CDR3 comprises 16 residues. CDR1 MDHEN and CDR2 SYDVKM come from the germline V gene. The J segment lost 4 bases and the V segment lost 7 bases, leaving 8 bases of the junction unmatched. Data came from immunoSEQ multiplex PCR; TCRdb stores just in-frame clones and leaves some out. Of 540,000 or so clones listed, about 84% are singletons. A further study also used this sample, focusing on human thymus T cells. Per that paper: Healthy Finnish infants having corrective surgery for congenital heart defects served as donors. Thymus tissue for the work was resected from patients undergoing corrective heart surgery. Related reports documented highly overlapping thymic repertoires among unrelated individuals.

This TCR derives from a boy in the first two years of life with a congenital heart defect. The chain carries TRBV28 and TRBJ2-3; TRBD2 matches at 13 bases. The sample taken for sequencing was thymocytes. The CDR3 loop is CASIRTSGRTSDTQYF. CDR3 in DNA: TGTGCCAGCATTAGGACTAGCGGGAGAACCTCAGATACGCAGTATTTT. Filled out from reference TRBV28 and TRBJ2-3, the complete variable domain reads DVKVTQSSRYLVKRTGEKVFLECVQDMDHENMFWYRQDPGLGLRLIYFSYDVKMKEKGDIPEGYSVSREKKERFSLILESASTNQTSMYLCASIRTSGRTSDTQYFGPGTRLTVL.